Listed below are T cell receptor beta chains from one sample, sequenced in a study of CD8 T cells in Susac syndrome. TCRdb re-derived calls from the immunoSEQ multiplex PCR reads in MiXCR, one entry per CDR3 protein. This sample carries more than 110,000 distinct CDR3 sequences, about 95% of them seen once, and the ten largest clones take about 0.14%. Material for sequencing was CD4+ T cells from PBMCs. These receptor sequences come from a human donor with Susac syndrome. Both conserved end residues are part of each CDR3. The order of the fields is clone size, J gene, D gene, V gene, CDR3 protein, CDR3 DNA. D genes are given only for firm matches. Expanded clones are given a class, and other clones once, few, many or no size at all.

NA TRBJ2-2 TRBD2 TRBV9 CASSVATGLAGDGELFF TGTGCCAGCAGCGTAGCTACGGGACTAGCGGGAGACGGGGAGCTGTTTTTT
NA TRBJ2-4 TRBD1 TRBV15 CATSLTTGHLRGQDIQYF TGTGCCACCAGTCTGACGACGGGACACCTAAGGGGGCAAGACATTCAGTACTTC
NA TRBJ2-1 TRBD1 TRBV12-3/TRBV12-4 CASSYPGGGEQFF TGTGCCAGCAGTTACCCAGGGGGCGGTGAGCAGTTCTTC
NA TRBJ1-5 TRBD1 TRBV30 CAWRGTVGQPQHF TGTGCCTGGAGAGGGACAGTGGGTCAGCCCCAGCATTTT
NA TRBJ1-2 NA TRBV7-2 CASSPQGGSDYGYTF TGTGCCAGCAGCCCACAGGGAGGGTCTGACTATGGCTACACCTTC
NA TRBJ1-4 NA TRBV29-1 CSVAFGSRTNEKLFF TGCAGCGTTGCATTCGGCAGTCGAACTAATGAAAAACTGTTTTTT
NA TRBJ2-5 NA TRBV21-1 CASSNFSPLVETQYF TGTGCCAGCAGCAATTTCAGCCCTCTGGTGGAGACCCAGTACTTC
NA TRBJ1-1 NA TRBV4-3 CASSQVGGLSEAFF TGCGCCAGCAGCCAAGTGGGGGGCCTCAGTGAAGCTTTCTTT
once TRBJ2-5 TRBD1 TRBV20-1 CSVTGTGTGETQYF TGCAGTGTTACCGGGACAGGGACGGGAGAGACCCAGTACTTC
NA TRBJ1-1 TRBD1 TRBV30 CAWTADRGLQAFF TGTGCCTGGACCGCAGACAGGGGGCTACAAGCTTTCTTT
NA TRBJ1-5 NA TRBV5-4 CASSLGRGQPQHF TGTGCCAGCAGCTTGGGTCGTGGTCAGCCCCAGCATTTT
NA TRBJ2-1 NA TRBV4-2 CASSQERVGEQFF TGTGCCAGCAGCCAAGAACGAGTCGGTGAGCAGTTCTTC
NA TRBJ1-5 NA TRBV12-3/TRBV12-4 CASSYTTGGNQPQHF TGTGCCAGCAGTTATACGACTGGTGGCAATCAGCCCCAGCATTTT
NA TRBJ1-5 TRBD1 TRBV7-2 CASSRQGVNQPQHF TGTGCCAGCAGCCGACAGGGAGTTAATCAGCCCCAGCATTTT
NA TRBJ2-3 NA TRBV15 CATSRGEDTQYF TGTGCCACCAGCAGAGGGGAAGATACGCAGTATTTT
NA TRBJ1-2 TRBD1 TRBV4-1 CASSLDRDSYGYTF TGCGCCAGCAGCCTTGACAGGGACAGCTATGGCTACACCTTC
NA TRBJ1-1 NA TRBV30 CAWSVKTSAFF TGTGCCTGGAGTGTAAAGACATCCGCTTTCTTT
NA TRBJ2-5 NA TRBV9 CASSTVGSIGETQYF TGTGCCAGCAGCACGGTTGGCTCTATAGGGGAGACCCAGTACTTC
NA TRBJ1-1 NA TRBV20-1 CSASEPSNTEAFF TGCAGTGCCTCCGAGCCATCAAACACTGAAGCTTTCTTT
NA TRBJ2-7 TRBD1 TRBV7-3 CASSTYRGTEQYF TGTGCCAGCAGCACCTACAGGGGTACCGAGCAGTACTTC
NA TRBJ2-4 NA TRBV9 CASSVGRGDKHIQYF TGTGCCAGCAGCGTAGGTCGGGGGGACAAACACATTCAGTACTTC
NA TRBJ1-2 NA TRBV7-9 CATQPGTRDYGYTF TGTGCCACCCAACCCGGGACCCGTGATTACGGCTACACCTTC
NA TRBJ2-3 TRBD1 TRBV30 CAWSVEWGTGSDTQYF TGTGCCTGGAGTGTAGAGTGGGGGACAGGATCAGATACGCAGTATTTT
NA TRBJ2-3 NA TRBV18 CASSPRESDTQYF TGTGCCAGCTCACCAAGGGAGTCAGATACGCAGTATTTT
NA TRBJ2-5 TRBD2 TRBV9 CASSVGWLAGEGVTQYF TGTGCCAGCAGCGTAGGCTGGCTAGCGGGAGAGGGGGTGACCCAGTACTTC
NA TRBJ1-1 NA TRBV20-1 CSARGGTIMNTEAFF TGCAGTGCTAGAGGGGGGACGATCATGAACACTGAAGCTTTCTTT
once TRBJ2-1 NA TRBV7-9 CASSLDRQNNEQFF TGTGCCAGCAGCTTAGACAGGCAGAACAATGAGCAGTTCTTC
NA TRBJ2-1 NA TRBV5-6 CASRRALRGEQFF TGTGCCAGCAGACGGGCCTTGAGGGGTGAGCAGTTCTTC
NA TRBJ2-1 TRBD2 TRBV6-5 CASSSSAGDYNEQFF TGTGCCAGCAGTTCCTCAGCGGGGGACTACAATGAGCAGTTCTTC
NA TRBJ2-2 NA TRBV9 CASSSRATSGTGELFF TGTGCCAGCAGCTCCCGGGCCACCTCAGGCACCGGGGAGCTGTTTTTT
NA TRBJ2-6 NA TRBV11-2 CASSLINVLTF TGTGCCAGCAGCCTGATCAACGTCCTGACTTTC
NA TRBJ2-7 TRBD2 TRBV4-2 CASSQGGGNYEQYF TGTGCCAGCAGCCAAGGGGGGGGAAACTACGAGCAGTACTTC
NA TRBJ2-3 NA TRBV6-6 CASMYRNTDTQYF TGTGCCAGCATGTACAGAAACACAGATACGCAGTATTTT